The rows below give T cell receptor beta chains drawn from one sample of a study of PD-1 blockade in classical Hodgkin lymphoma. Profiled with immunoSEQ multiplex PCR; TCRdb holds only in-frame clones, not every one. The data hold around 12,000 clones, with under 85% observed a single time. The specimen comprised CD8+ T cells from blood, sampled at baseline. Receptors originate from a human donor with classical Hodgkin lymphoma. CDR3s include the opening cysteine and the closing phenylalanine or tryptophan. The D gene is left open where the match is weak. Expanded clones get a size class; other rows say once, few or many, or leave the size out.

d_gene	abundance	v_gene	j_gene	CDR3aa	CDR3nt
TRBD2	once	TRBV29-1	TRBJ2-1	CSVEGEAGGPWVNEQFF	TGCAGCGTTGAGGGGGAGGCGGGGGGGCCGTGGGTGAATGAGCAGTTCTTC
NA	NA	TRBV5-4	TRBJ1-1	CASSLTGGNTEAFF	TGTGCCAGCAGCTTAACCGGGGGGAACACTGAAGCTTTCTTT
TRBD2	NA	TRBV14	TRBJ2-3	CASSKTALGGATDTQYF	TGTGCCAGCAGCAAAACAGCTCTCGGGGGGGCCACAGATACGCAGTATTTT
TRBD2	NA	TRBV5-6	TRBJ2-1	CASRRGESYNEQFF	TGTGCCAGCAGGCGGGGGGAGTCCTACAATGAGCAGTTCTTC
NA	NA	TRBV7-9	TRBJ2-2	CASSLVWSGELFF	TGTGCCAGCAGCTTAGTTTGGAGCGGGGAGCTGTTTTTT
TRBD1	once	TRBV25-1	TRBJ2-7	CASRDRGTYEQYF	TGTGCCAGCAGGGACAGGGGTACCTACGAGCAGTACTTC
NA	once	TRBV11-3	TRBJ2-7	CASSLVGGSEQYF	TGTGCCAGCAGCTTAGTTGGGGGGTCCGAGCAGTACTTC
NA	few	TRBV4-1	TRBJ1-2	CASSQNLPYPPGGYTF	TGCGCCAGCAGCCAAAACCTGCCCTACCCCCCGGGGGGCTACACCTTC
TRBD2	NA	TRBV4-2	TRBJ2-3	CASSQGDGGGSTDTQYF	TGTGCCAGCAGCCAAGGGGACGGCGGGGGAAGCACAGATACGCAGTATTTT
TRBD1	few	TRBV5-6	TRBJ2-1	CASSFRTGYNEQFF	TGTGCCAGCAGCTTCCGGACAGGTTACAATGAGCAGTTCTTC
NA	few	TRBV7-6	TRBJ1-5	CASSLGGDQPQHF	TGTGCCAGCAGCTTAGGGGGGGATCAGCCCCAGCATTTT
NA	NA	TRBV15	TRBJ1-2	CATSALIGDIYGYTF	TGTGCCACCAGCGCCCTCATAGGGGATATCTATGGCTACACCTTC
NA	few	TRBV4-3	TRBJ2-7	CASSHAGLTGTFYEQYF	TGCGCCAGCAGCCACGCGGGATTGACAGGGACCTTCTACGAGCAGTACTTC
NA	once	TRBV2	TRBJ1-6	CASRDKDGFYNSPLHF	TGTGCCAGCAGGGATAAGGACGGATTCTATAATTCACCCCTCCACTTT
TRBD1	NA	TRBV15	TRBJ1-1	CATSRDRSYEAFF	TGTGCCACCAGCAGGGACAGGTCCTATGAAGCTTTCTTT
TRBD1	few	TRBV6-1	TRBJ2-7	CASSEGDRVYEQYF	TGTGCCAGCAGTGAAGGGGACAGGGTTTACGAGCAGTACTTC
TRBD2	NA	TRBV9	TRBJ2-3	CASSVDVGRADTQYF	TGTGCCAGCAGCGTAGATGTGGGGAGGGCAGATACGCAGTATTTT
NA	NA	TRBV10-1	TRBJ2-7	CASSVGPTYEQYF	TGCGCCAGCAGTGTAGGCCCTACCTACGAGCAGTACTTC
NA	NA	TRBV4-1	TRBJ1-1	CASSQDKTLNTEAFF	TGCGCCAGCAGCCAAGATAAGACACTGAACACTGAAGCTTTCTTT
TRBD1	NA	TRBV4-1	TRBJ2-7	CASSLGQGSYEQYF	TGCGCCAGCAGCCTGGGACAGGGATCCTACGAGCAGTACTTC
NA	NA	TRBV2	TRBJ1-1	CASSYGPTEAFF	TGTGCCAGCAGTTACGGCCCCACTGAAGCTTTCTTT
NA	NA	TRBV7-2	TRBJ2-7	CASSSGPLGEQYF	TGTGCCAGCAGTTCCGGCCCCTTAGGGGAGCAGTACTTC
NA	NA	TRBV5-5	TRBJ1-2	CASSFEGGDYGYTF	TGTGCCAGCAGCTTCGAGGGGGGAGACTATGGCTACACCTTC
NA	NA	TRBV4-3	TRBJ1-1	CASSQDQGIDTEAFF	TGCGCCAGCAGCCAAGATCAAGGGATTGACACTGAAGCTTTCTTT
TRBD2	NA	TRBV4-3	TRBJ2-7	CASSQTGTSGTYEQYF	TGCGCCAGCAGCCAGACCGGGACTAGCGGAACCTACGAGCAGTACTTC
TRBD1	few	TRBV27	TRBJ2-6	CASSLSAGGAMTGANVLTF	TGTGCCAGCAGTTTATCGGCAGGGGGCGCAATGACTGGGGCCAACGTCCTGACTTTC
NA	NA	TRBV4-1	TRBJ1-2	CASSLNSYGYTF	TGCGCCAGCAGCCTAAACAGCTATGGCTACACCTTC
NA	NA	TRBV12-5	TRBJ1-1	CASGSQGGTEAFF	TGTGCTAGTGGTTCGCAGGGCGGAACTGAAGCTTTCTTT
NA	NA	TRBV30	TRBJ2-5	CAWSGRPGETQYF	TGTGCCTGGAGTGGGCGACCTGGGGAGACCCAGTACTTC
TRBD2	once	TRBV19	TRBJ2-7	CASSSGGLAYEQYF	TGTGCCAGTAGTAGCGGGGGGCTTGCCTACGAGCAGTACTTC
TRBD2	NA	TRBV6-5	TRBJ2-1	CASSYSAGGYNEQFF	TGTGCCAGCAGTTATTCAGCGGGGGGGTACAATGAGCAGTTCTTC
TRBD1	NA	TRBV10-2	TRBJ1-2	CASSQGGNYGYTF	TGCGCCAGCAGTCAGGGGGGGAACTATGGCTACACCTTC
TRBD1	NA	TRBV30	TRBJ2-7	CAWSGPGGTGRDEQYF	TGTGCCTGGAGCGGGCCTGGGGGGACAGGGAGAGACGAGCAGTACTTC
NA	NA	TRBV11-3	TRBJ2-7	CASSLDSGAQYF	TGTGCCAGCAGCTTAGATTCCGGGGCCCAGTACTTC
TRBD2	NA	TRBV7-8	TRBJ2-1	CASSISGGTPNEQFF	TGTGCCAGCAGCATAAGCGGGGGTACGCCCAATGAGCAGTTCTTC
NA	NA	TRBV7-2	TRBJ1-2	CASSFVWGGGYTF	TGTGCCAGCAGCTTCGTTTGGGGGGGAGGCTACACCTTC
NA	NA	TRBV27	TRBJ2-7	CASSLSPDYEQYF	TGTGCCAGCAGTTTATCGCCCGACTACGAGCAGTACTTC
NA	NA	TRBV2	TRBJ1-3	CARTKGRADSGNTIYF	TGTGCCAGAACTAAAGGAAGGGCCGACTCTGGAAACACCATATATTTT
NA	NA	TRBV23-1	TRBJ2-5	CASSPVGQETQYF	TGCGCCAGCAGTCCGGTAGGGCAAGAGACCCAGTACTTC
TRBD1	NA	TRBV4-1	TRBJ2-5	CASSQDSSSQGKETQYF	TGCGCCAGCAGCCAAGACTCGTCTTCACAGGGGAAAGAGACCCAGTACTTC
NA	NA	TRBV11-2	TRBJ1-1	CASSLAKGAGNTEAFF	TGTGCCAGCAGCTTAGCAAAAGGGGCGGGGAACACTGAAGCTTTCTTT